Each of the 27 T cell receptor beta chains below was sequenced from the same sample in a study of blood T cell repertoires in COVID-19. Sequenced by immunoSEQ multiplex PCR; TCRdb stores in-frame clones only, minus some. The top ten clones hold around 0.87% of a sample with hundreds of thousands of clones, more than 80% of them seen once. Input material: PBMCs or T cells enriched from blood (not recorded which). The origin of the receptors is a man aged 50 or older who had been exposed to COVID-19.

The chain recombines TRBV7-2 with TRBJ2-7; TRBD1 aligns across 9 bases. V gave up 3 bases and J gave up 3 bases; unmatched junction bases: 3. CDR3 length equals 14 residues. Germline V gene data show CDR1 as SGHTA and CDR2 as FQGNSA. The CDR3 nucleotides read TGTGCCAGCAGCTTCGGACAGGGGCGCTACGAGCAGTACTTC. This sequence encodes CASSFGQGRYEQYF.

The J gene is TRBJ2-5, the V gene TRBV18; 8 bases are a match to TRBD1. Germline assignment: CDR1 KGHSH and CDR2 LQKENI. This CDR3 contains 14 residues. J gave up 5 bases and V 8 bases, and 10 bases lay outside the gene matches. The CDR3 protein is CASHRTGIRETQYF. CDR3 bases: TGTGCCAGCCACCGGACAGGGATACGGGAGACCCAGTACTTC.

The V gene is TRBV7-9, the J gene TRBJ2-7; TRBD1 agrees at 9 bases. This CDR3 region has 16 residues. After removal of 5 bases from V and 1 base from J, the junction contained 9 bases not matched to a gene. Germline CDR1 is SEHNR and CDR2 is FQNEAQ (reference sequence). The CDR3 DNA follows: TGTGCCAGCAGCGATTTTCCGGGACAGGGATCCTACGAGCAGTACTTC. Translating gives CASSDFPGQGSYEQYF.

The V call is TRBV6-2 or TRBV6-3, the J call TRBJ1-2, with D maybe TRBD1 (6 bases). The CDR3 runs to 16 residues. Germline V lookup: CDR1 MNHEY, CDR2 SVGEGT. Trimming left V 4 bases short and J 2 bases short, with 17 bases between. The CDR3 region has the DNA TGTGCCAGCAGTTTGCCGCCGGGGAGGGGGAACTATGGCTACACCTTC. It codes for CASSLPPGRGNYGYTF.

This clone was seen only a few times. Other nucleotide sequences from this sample produce the same CDR3. The J gene is TRBJ2-7, the V gene TRBV2, with 7 bases matching TRBD2. The trim removed 2 bases at V and 4 bases at J, leaving 5 bases unmatched. The CDR3 spans 14 residues. The germline V gene has CDR1 SNHLY and CDR2 FYNNEI. DNA of the CDR3: TGTGCCAGCAGTGAACAGGGTAGCGGGTACGAGCAGTACTTC. Its translation: CASSEQGSGYEQYF.

This clone has just a few counts. At the DNA level, this CDR3 is encoded by other sequences in the same sample as well. The genes are TRBV11-3 and TRBJ2-7; D is tentatively TRBD1 or TRBD2 (5 bases each). The germline gives CDR1 SGHNT, CDR2 YENEEA. CDR3 length: 13 amino acids. V lost 5 bases to trimming and J lost 3 bases, with 11 bases between them. The CDR3, as DNA: TGTGCCAGCAGCCTAGGGGAGAACTACGAGCAGTACTTC. It is translated as CASSLGENYEQYF. Variable domain in full (rest from reference TRBV11-3 and TRBJ2-7): EAGVVQSPRYKIIEKKQPVAFWCNPISGHNTLYWYLQNLGQGPELLIRYENEEAVDDSQLPKDRFSAERLKGVDSTLKIQPAELGDSAVYLCASSLGENYEQYFGPGTRLTVT.

The rearrangement joins TRBV5-1 to TRBJ2-3; D is uncertain. V was pared by 4 bases and J by 6 bases, with 9 bases between. This CDR3 is 12 amino acids long. Germline lookup yields CDR1 SGHRS and CDR2 YFSETQ. The CDR3 coding sequence is TGCGCCAGCAGCCTGTTGAGGGATACGCAGTATTTT. This translates into CASSLLRDTQYF. The full variable domain, rest sourced from reference TRBV5-1 and TRBJ2-3, is KAGVTQTPRYLIKTRGQQVTLSCSPISGHRSVSWYQQTPGQGLQFLFEYFSETQRNKGNFPGRFSGRQFSNSRSEMNVSTLELGDSALYLCASSLLRDTQYFGPGTRLTVL.

The gene calls are TRBV7-9 and TRBJ2-2, with D possibly matching TRBD1 (5 bases). The CDR3 is 15 amino acids. V dropped 2 bases and J dropped 5 bases, with 12 bases sitting between them. Germline CDR1 SEHNR, CDR2 FQNEAQ (reference sequence). This CDR3 is CASSLKQGVTGELFF. CDR3 in DNA: TGTGCCAGCAGCTTAAAACAAGGGGTTACCGGGGAGCTGTTTTTT.

This sequence joins TRBV9 and TRBJ2-3; TRBD2 matches at 8 bases. Losses at the gene ends were 4 bases for V and 1 base for J; bases not matched to a gene: 11. From germline, CDR1 is SGDLS and CDR2 YYNGEE. CDR3 size: 17 residues. This CDR3 is CASSPPVGREGTDTQYF. Here the CDR3 DNA reads TGTGCCAGCAGCCCCCCGGTGGGGCGGGAGGGCACAGATACGCAGTATTTT.

The CDR3 sequence: CASSLGTGTYNEQFF. CDR3 DNA: TGTGCCAGCAGCTTAGGCACAGGGACCTACAATGAGCAGTTCTTC. V is TRBV11-3 and J is TRBJ2-1; TRBD1 is a possible D gene (6 bases). The V gene's germline CDR1 is SGHNT and CDR2 YENEEA. V shed 1 base and J shed 2 bases, with 9 bases lying between them. This CDR3 contains 15 residues. Full variable domain (rest looked up from reference TRBV11-3 and TRBJ2-1): EAGVVQSPRYKIIEKKQPVAFWCNPISGHNTLYWYLQNLGQGPELLIRYENEEAVDDSQLPKDRFSAERLKGVDSTLKIQPAELGDSAVYLCASSLGTGTYNEQFFGPGTRLTVL.

The chain joins TRBV19 to TRBJ1-1; D may be TRBD1 (5 bases). Trimming left V 3 bases short and J 0 bases short, with 14 bases between. The CDR3 is 16 residues long. Looked up from germline, CDR1 is LNHDA and CDR2 is SQIVND (reference sequence). CDR3 amino acids: CASSIRVQAMNTEAFF. The CDR3 bases are TGTGCCAGTAGTATTCGGGTACAGGCCATGAACACTGAAGCTTTCTTT.

This clone was observed once. The CDR3 DNA reads TGTGCCATCAGCCCCGACAGGAACACCGGGGAGCTGTTTTTT. Translation gives CAISPDRNTGELFF. The rearrangement uses TRBV10-3 and TRBJ2-2; D is possibly TRBD1 (5 bases). In germline, CDR1 is ENHRY, CDR2 SYGVKD. V lost 6 bases, J lost 1 base, and 9 bases lay in between. This CDR3 is 14 amino acids long.

Comments on this clone: Other DNA sequences from this sample encode an identical CDR3 as well. This sequence joins TRBV12-3 or TRBV12-4 and TRBJ1-6; 9 bases align to TRBD1. With 7 bases clipped from V and 10 bases from J, the junction kept 5 bases outside the gene matches. CDR3 length: 13 residues. This chain's CDR3 is CASTLTGGSPLHF. DNA of the CDR3: TGTGCCAGCACCTTGACAGGGGGATCACCCCTCCACTTT.

The chain couples TRBV27 to TRBJ1-3; D is perhaps TRBD1 (6 bases). The germline gives CDR1 MNHEY, CDR2 SMNVEV (reference sequence). V lost 2 bases to trimming and J lost 3 bases, with 11 bases between them. There are 15 residues in the CDR3. CDR3: CASSLKGVFGNTIYF. DNA for the CDR3: TGTGCCAGCAGTTTAAAGGGGGTATTTGGAAACACCATATATTTT.

The genes are TRBV6-5 and TRBJ2-3; D is unresolved. Trimming pared 7 bases from V and 1 base from J, leaving 12 bases between. The CDR3 runs to 14 residues. Germline lookup yields CDR1 MNHEY and CDR2 SVGAGI. The CDR3 nucleotides are TGTGCCAGCATAGCAACCCCGGGCACAGATACGCAGTATTTT. Its translation: CASIATPGTDTQYF.

In regard to this clone: The same CDR3 also results from other DNA sequences found in this sample. This chain links TRBV2 with TRBJ1-3; D uncertain. This CDR3 contains 13 residues. Germline V gene sequence: CDR1 SNHLY, CDR2 FYNNEI. The germline V and J ends were trimmed by 8 bases and 0 bases, with 8 bases remaining between them. In DNA, the CDR3 is TGTGCCAGCCGGCGGGACTCTGGAAACACCATATATTTT. Amino acid sequence: CASRRDSGNTIYF.

This sequence joins TRBV2 and TRBJ1-5; TRBD1 matches 7 bases. The J segment lost 4 bases and the V segment lost 8 bases, leaving 8 bases of the junction unmatched. Germline CDR1 reads SNHLY; CDR2 reads FYNNEI. This CDR3 is built from 14 residues. DNA for the CDR3: TGTGCCAGCGGACGGGACAGACTAAATCAGCCCCAGCATTTT. It is translated as CASGRDRLNQPQHF.

This chain links TRBV28 with TRBJ1-1, with a possible D match to TRBD1 (5 bases). The CDR3 is 14 amino acids. Germline V gene sequence: CDR1 MDHEN, CDR2 SYDVKM. The ends were cut back, 3 bases at V and 1 base at J, with 9 bases in the middle. The CDR3 bases are TGTGCCAGCAGTTTGTGGCAGGGGAACACTGAAGCTTTCTTT. Translation: CASSLWQGNTEAFF.

V and J are TRBV10-2 and TRBJ2-1; D is unclear. Trimming left V 7 bases short and J 9 bases short, with 10 bases between. CDR1 WSHSY and CDR2 SAAADI come from the germline V gene. The length of the CDR3 is 11 residues. The DNA for the CDR3 is TGCGCCAGCACCATGGCCTTTGAGCAGTTCTTC. It translates to CASTMAFEQFF.

The CDR3 DNA sequence: TGTGCCAGCAGCTTGGTAGGGGGTGGAGCTGAAGCTTTCTTT. The encoded protein is CASSLVGGGAEAFF. This chain links TRBV5-6 with TRBJ1-1; D perhaps matches TRBD1 (6 bases). CDR1 is SGHDT, CDR2 YYEEEE, per germline. The CDR3 covers 14 residues. Trimming pared 0 bases from V and 6 bases from J, leaving 12 bases between.

This chain joins TRBV3-1 (or the pseudogene TRBV3-2) and TRBJ1-4; unclear D gene. Trimming removed 4 bases from V and 8 bases from J, with 17 bases in between. CDR3 length: 15 amino acids. Germline V lookup: CDR1 LGHDT, CDR2 YNNKEL (reference sequence). The CDR3: CASSPLGSSTEKLFF. In DNA, the CDR3 is TGTGCCAGCAGCCCCCTCGGGAGCTCGACAGAAAAACTGTTTTTT.

The chain carries TRBV5-4 and TRBJ2-1; 10 nucleotides agree with TRBD1. Germline assignment: CDR1 SGHNT and CDR2 YYREEE (reference sequence). V shed 5 bases and J 3 bases; nucleotides not matched to a gene: 5. The CDR3 loop spans 15 amino acids. The CDR3 DNA is TGTGCCAGCAGGAGGACAGGGGGAAACTACAATGAGCAGTTCTTC. Its translation is CASRRTGGNYNEQFF.

This chain joins TRBV7-3 and TRBJ2-1; possibly TRBD1 for D (5 bases). CDR1 and CDR2 from the germline V gene are SGHTA and FQGTGA. The CDR3 runs 13 residues. V lost 0 bases, J lost 9 bases, and 9 bases lay in between. The CDR3 here is CASSLTSGIEQFF. CDR3 DNA sequence: TGTGCCAGCAGCTTAACTTCAGGGATTGAGCAGTTCTTC.

The J gene is TRBJ2-7, the V gene TRBV4-1; 7 bases map to TRBD2. Per germline, CDR1 MGHRA and CDR2 YSYEKL. The CDR3 contains 15 residues. V trimming: 4 bases; J trimming: 0 bases; junction bases outside the gene matches: 6. The CDR3 coding sequence is TGCGCCAGCAGCCGTGGTCTAGCGGTCTCCTACGAGCAGTACTTC. Its protein is CASSRGLAVSYEQYF.

The J gene is TRBJ1-1, the V gene TRBV7-8, with TRBD1 as a possible D gene (5 bases). V was shortened by 5 bases and J by 4 bases, with 17 bases between the two germline ends. This CDR3 is 15 amino acids long. Germline lookup yields CDR1 SGHVS and CDR2 FQNEAQ. DNA of the CDR3: TGTGCCAGCAGCCCGGTGGGTACGGGGGGCACTGAAGCTTTCTTT. This sequence encodes CASSPVGTGGTEAFF.

The chain employs TRBV27 and TRBJ2-1; 11 nucleotides agree with TRBD1. CDR3 size: 15 residues. V shed 7 bases, J shed 5 bases, and the junction held 7 bases outside the gene matches. The germline V gene encodes CDR1 MNHEY and CDR2 SMNVEV (reference sequence). CDR3 sequence: CASTQGTGGNNEQFF. CDR3 sequence (DNA): TGTGCCAGCACCCAGGGGACAGGGGGAAACAATGAGCAGTTCTTC.

The chain recombines TRBV29-1 with TRBJ2-5; D not certain. Per the germline V gene, CDR1 is SQVTM and CDR2 is ANQGSEA. The CDR3 extends over 13 amino acids. V was cut by 4 bases and J by 2 bases, with 11 bases left in between. The CDR3 reads CSVVARIQETQYF. CDR3 DNA sequence: TGCAGCGTTGTGGCCAGAATACAAGAGACCCAGTACTTC.